The rows below give T cell receptor beta chains drawn from one sample of a study of T cells in Graves' hyperthyroidism and ophthalmopathy. Each CDR3 protein is one row after TCRdb ran MiXCR on the multiplex PCR reads. The repertoire has 500,000 to 800,000 distinct CDR3 sequences, roughly 45% of them found once; the top ten carry about 7%. The sequenced sample consisted of peripheral blood or thyroid tissue (not recorded which). Every receptor here comes from an adult man with Graves' disease, either hyperthyroidism or ophthalmopathy (not recorded which). The CDR3 runs from the conserved cysteine through the conserved F or W. D genes are given only for firm matches. The size entry is marked missing in some rows and otherwise reads once, few, many or a size class.

clone size	D gene	V gene	J gene	CDR3 DNA	CDR3 protein
-	-	TRBV7-2	TRBJ1-5	TGTGCCAGCAGTGCCCCTAGGGGTGGAAGCAATCAGCCCCAGCATTTT	CASSAPRGGSNQPQHF
many	-	TRBV12-3/TRBV12-4	TRBJ1-1	TGTGCCAGCAGTTTGATGGGGGATACTGAAGCTTTCTTT	CASSLMGDTEAFF
-	-	TRBV7-2	TRBJ2-7	TGTGCCAGCAGCTTAGATGGAAGGGCAGGGGATAACGAGCAGTACTTC	CASSLDGRAGDNEQYF
once	TRBD1	TRBV7-9	TRBJ2-7	TGTGCCAGCAGCCAAGGGACAGGGGAACTCTACGAGCAGTACTTC	CASSQGTGELYEQYF
-	-	TRBV29-1	TRBJ1-1	TGCAGCGGGGGATTGGGGATCGCTTTCTTT	CSGGLGIAFF
-	TRBD2	TRBV20-1	TRBJ2-5	TGCAGTGCTAGAGATGGGACTACACAAGAGACCCAGTACTTC	CSARDGTTQETQYF
many	-	TRBV12-3/TRBV12-4	TRBJ1-6	TGTGCCAGCAGCCAAGTGGGGGCGGATTCACCCCTCCACTTT	CASSQVGADSPLHF
many	TRBD1	TRBV2	TRBJ1-4	TGTGCCAGCAGTGGGGGGACAGGTGGAAGGGACGAAAAACTGTTTTTT	CASSGGTGGRDEKLFF
-	-	TRBV24-1	TRBJ1-1	TGTGCCACCAGTGATAGCGGGCACACTGAAGCTTTCTTT	CATSDSGHTEAFF
few	-	TRBV12-3/TRBV12-4	TRBJ2-7	TGTGCCAGCAGCCTCCTGACGTCCTCCTACGAGCAGTACTTC	CASSLLTSSYEQYF
-	-	TRBV5-1	TRBJ2-7	TGCGCCAGCAGCTTCGAGGGTTCCCACGAGCAGTACTTC	CASSFEGSHEQYF
many	-	TRBV29-1	TRBJ2-7	TGCAGCCATCAGGACAGATACTACGAGCAGTACTTC	CSHQDRYYEQYF
many	TRBD1	TRBV7-9	TRBJ1-6	TGTGCCAGCAGCTCTACAGGGGGCGATGGTTCACCCCTCCACTTT	CASSSTGGDGSPLHF
-	-	TRBV7-9	TRBJ2-2	TGTGCCAGCGGGGTGATTTTAGCCGGGGAGCTGTTTTTT	CASGVILAGELFF